This TCR beta chain comes out of a study of blood T cell repertoires in COVID-19. Turning to the study itself: Spain, Italy and the United States supplied samples that represented acute and convalescent COVID-19.

As originally analysed: Reference gene primer amplification gave nucleated cell count estimates. The protocol was immunoSEQ multiplex PCR, while the TCRdb copy is restricted to in-frame clones and leaves out a portion. Clone size and the V and J calls come from that table; the DNA yielded D and trimming. The table shows 200,000 or so clones, with roughly nine tenths occurring only once. The CDR3 has 16 residues. V shed 3 bases and J shed 2 bases, with 14 bases lying between them. The germline V gene encodes CDR1 MNHNS and CDR2 SASEGT. Those who participated ranged in age from roughly 18 to 95 years and resided in under 25 US areas. Categorization into cohorts depended on clinical history that participants reported.

Sequencing was performed on PBMCs or T cells enriched from blood (not recorded which). The sequence came from a woman aged 18-29 years in a cohort exposed to, infected with or recovered from COVID-19 (not recorded which). This chain uses TRBV6-1 with TRBJ1-5; D is unresolved. Here the CDR3 DNA reads TGTGCCAGCAGTGATCTGCCTAACTCTGGCAATCAGCCCCAGCATTTT. Amino acid sequence: CASSDLPNSGNQPQHF.